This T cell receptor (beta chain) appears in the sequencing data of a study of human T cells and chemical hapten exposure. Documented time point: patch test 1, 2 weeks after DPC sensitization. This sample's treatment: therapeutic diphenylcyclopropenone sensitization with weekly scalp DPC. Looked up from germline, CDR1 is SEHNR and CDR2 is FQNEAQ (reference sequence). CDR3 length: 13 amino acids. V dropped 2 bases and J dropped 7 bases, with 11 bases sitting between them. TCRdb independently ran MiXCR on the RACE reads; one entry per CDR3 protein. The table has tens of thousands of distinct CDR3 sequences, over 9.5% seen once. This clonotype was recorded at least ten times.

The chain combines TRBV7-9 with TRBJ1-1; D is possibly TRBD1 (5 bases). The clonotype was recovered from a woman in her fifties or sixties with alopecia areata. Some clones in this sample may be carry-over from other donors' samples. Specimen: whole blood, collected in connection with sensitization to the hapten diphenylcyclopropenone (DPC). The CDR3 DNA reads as TGTGCCAGCAGCTTATCCGGGGGTAATGAAGCTTTCTTT. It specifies CASSLSGGNEAFF.